Below, 3 T cell receptor beta chains from the same sample are listed, as sequenced in a study of glioma-infiltrating T cells. The iRepertoire nested amplicon-rescue multiplex PCR amplified TCR alpha and beta CDR3s from RNA. TCRdb reprocessed the multiplex PCR reads via MiXCR and lists one record per CDR3 protein. The data contain fewer than 500,000 distinct CDR3 sequences, 41% of them singletons. The source material was glioma tissue, nonneoplastic brain tissue, or PBMCs (not recorded which). These receptors all come from a human donor with low-grade glioma or glioblastoma, undergoing nonglioma brain surgery, or in good health (not recorded which).

This clonotype has a handful of counts. The chain carries TRBV7-2 and TRBJ1-5, with a weak D call TRBD1 (6 bases). The CDR3 consists of 14 residues. Trimming left V 3 bases short and J 2 bases short, with 8 bases between. Germline CDR1 and CDR2: SGHTA and FQGNSA. CDR3 sequence: CASSLPGGNQPQHF. The CDR3, as DNA: TGTGCCAGCAGCTTGCCAGGGGGCAATCAGCCCCAGCATTTT.

This rearrangement joins TRBV12-3 or TRBV12-4 to TRBJ2-1; D is unclear. The V gene lost 5 bases and the J gene lost 0 bases, with 14 bases spanning the gap. The CDR3 has 16 amino acids. The CDR3 nucleotides are TGTGCCAGCAGTCTTATTGGACCCAGCTCCTACAATGAGCAGTTCTTC. Amino acids: CASSLIGPSSYNEQFF.

This clonotype occurred many times. V and J are TRBV28 and TRBJ2-1; 13 nucleotides match TRBD2. The germline V gene has CDR1 MDHEN and CDR2 SYDVKM. The CDR3 runs 19 residues. The V and J ends lost 6 bases and 5 bases, in that order; junction bases with no gene match: 16. CDR3 in DNA: TGTGCCAGCAGCCCACCGGGACTAGCGGGACTGTCTATCCACAATGAGCAGTTCTTC. Translated: CASSPPGLAGLSIHNEQFF.